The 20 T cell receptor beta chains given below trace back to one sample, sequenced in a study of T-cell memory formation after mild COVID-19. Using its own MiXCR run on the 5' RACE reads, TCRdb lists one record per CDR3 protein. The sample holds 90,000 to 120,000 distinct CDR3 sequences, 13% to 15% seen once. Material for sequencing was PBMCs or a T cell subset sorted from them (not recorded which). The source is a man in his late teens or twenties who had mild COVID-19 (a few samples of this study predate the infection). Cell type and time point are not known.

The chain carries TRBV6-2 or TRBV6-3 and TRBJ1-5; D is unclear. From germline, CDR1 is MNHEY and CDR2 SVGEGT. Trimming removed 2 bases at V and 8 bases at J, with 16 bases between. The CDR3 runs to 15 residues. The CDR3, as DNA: TGTGCCAGCAGTTACAAGGCCCGGGGTGCGGAGCCCCAGCATTTT. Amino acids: CASSYKARGAEPQHF.

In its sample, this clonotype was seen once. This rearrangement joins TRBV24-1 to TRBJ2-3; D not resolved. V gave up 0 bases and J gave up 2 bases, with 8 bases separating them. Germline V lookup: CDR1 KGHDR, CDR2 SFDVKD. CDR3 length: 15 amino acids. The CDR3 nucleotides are TGTGCCACCAGTGATTTGAGGCGGTCCACAGATACGCAGTATTTT. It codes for CATSDLRRSTDTQYF.

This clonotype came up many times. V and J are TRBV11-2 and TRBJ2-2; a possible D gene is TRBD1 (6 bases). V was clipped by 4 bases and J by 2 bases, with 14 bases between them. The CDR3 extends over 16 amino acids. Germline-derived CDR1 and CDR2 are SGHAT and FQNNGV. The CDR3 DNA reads TGTGCCAGCAGCTATCGTGGGGACATAAACACCGGGGAGCTGTTTTTT. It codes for CASSYRGDINTGELFF.

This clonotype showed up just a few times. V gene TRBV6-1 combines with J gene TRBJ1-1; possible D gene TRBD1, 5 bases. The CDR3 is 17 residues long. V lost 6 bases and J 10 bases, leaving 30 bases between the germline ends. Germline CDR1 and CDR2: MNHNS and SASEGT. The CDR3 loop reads CASSSIGGFPPIPLAFF. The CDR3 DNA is TGTGCCAGCAGCAGTATCGGGGGTTTCCCCCCGATCCCCCTAGCTTTCTTT.

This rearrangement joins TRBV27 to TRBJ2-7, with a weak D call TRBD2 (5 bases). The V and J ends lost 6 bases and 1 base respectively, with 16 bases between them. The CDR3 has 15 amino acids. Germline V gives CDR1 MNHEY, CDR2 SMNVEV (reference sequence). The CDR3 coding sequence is TGTGCCAGCAGACTAGAGCCGTTTCTGTCCTACGAGCAGTACTTC. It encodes CASRLEPFLSYEQYF.

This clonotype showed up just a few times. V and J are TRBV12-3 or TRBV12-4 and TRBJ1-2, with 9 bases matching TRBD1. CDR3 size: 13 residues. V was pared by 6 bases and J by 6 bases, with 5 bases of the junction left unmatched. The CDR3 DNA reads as TGTGCCAGCAGACGGACAGGGGAGCATGGCTACACCTTC. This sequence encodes CASRRTGEHGYTF.

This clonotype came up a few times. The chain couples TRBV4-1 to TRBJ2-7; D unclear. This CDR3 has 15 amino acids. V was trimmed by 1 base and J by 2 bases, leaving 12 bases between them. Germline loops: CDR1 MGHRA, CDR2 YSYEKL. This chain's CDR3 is CASSQVVLPTYEQYF. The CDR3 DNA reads TGCGCCAGCAGCCAAGTCGTACTTCCCACCTACGAGCAGTACTTC.

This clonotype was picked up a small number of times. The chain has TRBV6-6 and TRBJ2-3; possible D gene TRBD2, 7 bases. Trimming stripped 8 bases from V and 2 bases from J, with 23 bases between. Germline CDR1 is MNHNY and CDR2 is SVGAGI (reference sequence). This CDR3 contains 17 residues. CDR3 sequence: CASGALGRGASTDTQYF. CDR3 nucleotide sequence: TGTGCCAGCGGTGCCCTGGGACGGGGGGCCTCCACAGATACGCAGTATTTT.

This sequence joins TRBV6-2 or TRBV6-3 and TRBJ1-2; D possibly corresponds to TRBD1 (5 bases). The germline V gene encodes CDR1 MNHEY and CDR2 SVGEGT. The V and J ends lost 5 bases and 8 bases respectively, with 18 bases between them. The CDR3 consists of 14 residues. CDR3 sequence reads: CASSPQGAGNGYTF. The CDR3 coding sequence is TGTGCCAGCAGTCCGCAGGGAGCGGGGAACGGCTACACCTTC.

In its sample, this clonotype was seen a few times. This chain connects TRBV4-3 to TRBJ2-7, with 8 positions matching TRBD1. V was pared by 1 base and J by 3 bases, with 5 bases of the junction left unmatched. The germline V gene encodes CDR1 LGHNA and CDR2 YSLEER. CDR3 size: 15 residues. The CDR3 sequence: CASSQGGQDIYEQYF. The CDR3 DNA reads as TGCGCCAGCAGCCAAGGGGGACAGGACATCTACGAGCAGTACTTC.

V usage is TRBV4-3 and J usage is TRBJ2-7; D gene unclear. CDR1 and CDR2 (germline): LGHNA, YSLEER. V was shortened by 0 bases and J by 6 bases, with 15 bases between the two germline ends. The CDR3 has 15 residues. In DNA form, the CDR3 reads TGCGCCAGCAGCCAAGAACGTCATAATGGTTTCGAGCAGTACTTC. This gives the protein CASSQERHNGFEQYF.

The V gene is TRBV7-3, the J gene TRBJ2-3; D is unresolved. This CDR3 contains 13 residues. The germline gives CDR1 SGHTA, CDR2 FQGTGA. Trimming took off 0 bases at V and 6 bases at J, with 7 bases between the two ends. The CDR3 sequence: CASSLTAPDTQYF. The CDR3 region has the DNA TGTGCCAGCAGCTTAACAGCACCGGATACGCAGTATTTT.

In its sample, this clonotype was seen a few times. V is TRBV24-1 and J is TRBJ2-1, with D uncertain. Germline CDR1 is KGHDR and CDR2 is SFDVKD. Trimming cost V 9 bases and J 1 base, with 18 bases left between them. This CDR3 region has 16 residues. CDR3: CATGSGRSWSYNEQFF. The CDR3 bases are TGTGCCACCGGGTCCGGGCGCTCATGGTCCTACAATGAGCAGTTCTTC.

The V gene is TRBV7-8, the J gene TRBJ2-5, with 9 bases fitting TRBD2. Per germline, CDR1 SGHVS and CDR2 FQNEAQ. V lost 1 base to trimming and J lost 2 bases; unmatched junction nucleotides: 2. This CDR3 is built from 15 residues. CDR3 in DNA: TGTGCCAGCAGCTTAGAGGCGGGGGGGCAAGAGACCCAGTACTTC. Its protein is CASSLEAGGQETQYF. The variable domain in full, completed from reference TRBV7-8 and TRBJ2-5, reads GAGVSQSPRYKVAKRGQDVALRCDPISGHVSLFWYQQALGQGPEFLTYFQNEAQLDKSGLPSDRFFAERPEGSVSTLKIQRTQQEDSAVYLCASSLEAGGQETQYFGPGTRLLVL.

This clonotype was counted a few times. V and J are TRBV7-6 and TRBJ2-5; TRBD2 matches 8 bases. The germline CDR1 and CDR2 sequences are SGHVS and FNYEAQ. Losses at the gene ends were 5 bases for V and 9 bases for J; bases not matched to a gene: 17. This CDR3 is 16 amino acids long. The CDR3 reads CASSLVGGAAPLAQYF. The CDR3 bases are TGTGCCAGCAGCCTGGTCGGGGGGGCAGCCCCTCTGGCCCAGTACTTC.

In nucleotides, the CDR3 is TGTGCCACCAGTGATTTGAGCGGGACGGCCATGGAGCTGTTTTTT. Its translation is CATSDLSGTAMELFF. V is TRBV24-1 and J is TRBJ2-2; 7 nucleotides agree with TRBD2. CDR1 is KGHDR, CDR2 SFDVKD, per germline. With V trimmed by 0 bases and J by 10 bases, 7 bases remained unmatched. The CDR3 contains 15 residues.

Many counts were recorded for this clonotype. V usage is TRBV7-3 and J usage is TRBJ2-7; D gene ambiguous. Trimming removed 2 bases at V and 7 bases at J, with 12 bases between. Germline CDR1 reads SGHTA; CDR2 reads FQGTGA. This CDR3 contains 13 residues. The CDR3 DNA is TGTGCCAGCAGCTTAGCTTTGACGGGTGAGCAGTACTTC. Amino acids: CASSLALTGEQYF.

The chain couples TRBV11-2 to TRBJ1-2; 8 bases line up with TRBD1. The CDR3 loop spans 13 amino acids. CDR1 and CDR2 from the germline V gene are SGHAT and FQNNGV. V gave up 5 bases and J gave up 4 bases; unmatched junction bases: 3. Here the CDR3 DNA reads TGTGCCAGCAGCATCGGGACAGGCTATGGCTACACCTTC. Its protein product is CASSIGTGYGYTF.

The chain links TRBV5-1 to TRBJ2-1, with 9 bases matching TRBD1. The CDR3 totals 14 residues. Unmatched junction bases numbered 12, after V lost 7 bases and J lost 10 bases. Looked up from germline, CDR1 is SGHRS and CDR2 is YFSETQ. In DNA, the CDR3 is TGCGCCAGCCGCACGGGACAGGGTATTCGGGAGCAGTTCTTC. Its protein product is CASRTGQGIREQFF.

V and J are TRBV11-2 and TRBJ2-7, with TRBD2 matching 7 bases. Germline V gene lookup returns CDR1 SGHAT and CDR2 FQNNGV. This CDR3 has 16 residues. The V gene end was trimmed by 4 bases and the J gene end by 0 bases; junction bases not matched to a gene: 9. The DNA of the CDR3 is TGTGCCAGCAGCTCCTCCGGGACTAAGAGCTCCTACGAGCAGTACGTC. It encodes CASSSSGTKSSYEQYV.